The entry below describes one TCR beta chain. What it binds is unknown. CDR1 and CDR2 (germline): KGHDR, SFDVKD. The CDR3 loop spans 18 amino acids. V lost 3 bases, J lost 9 bases, and 29 bases lay in between. Regarding treatment: approximately 11-day PBMC culture with coronavirus spike peptide pools or control peptides (ViraFEST assay). First, ViraFEST expanded antigen-specific T cells with peptide pools, and next it sequenced the TCRs. The record originates from a study of vaccination and CD4 T cells after COVID-19. Looking at the study overall: For post-vaccine samples, collection took place a median roughly 70 days after dose two, ranging from 14 to 241. Either a CEFX pool, an HIV-1 Nef pool, or no peptide was added to control cultures.

Cultured CD4+ T-cell DNA underwent Oncomine TCR Beta short-read sequencing. MiXCR, run by TCRdb on the PCR reads, gives a single entry per CDR3 protein. Altogether roughly 15,000 distinct CDR3 sequences are present, about half being singletons, with the ten largest covering around 15%. V gene TRBV24-1 combines with J gene TRBJ2-7, with D possibly matching TRBD1 (6 bases). The TCR comes from a human donor who had recovered from COVID-19. Specimen: CD4+ T cells from blood, cultured in vitro. The CDR3 sequence: CATSDTTGPGWHFLGQYF. The CDR3 nucleotides read TGTGCCACCAGTGATACCACAGGGCCAGGCTGGCACTTCCTCGGGCAGTACTTC.